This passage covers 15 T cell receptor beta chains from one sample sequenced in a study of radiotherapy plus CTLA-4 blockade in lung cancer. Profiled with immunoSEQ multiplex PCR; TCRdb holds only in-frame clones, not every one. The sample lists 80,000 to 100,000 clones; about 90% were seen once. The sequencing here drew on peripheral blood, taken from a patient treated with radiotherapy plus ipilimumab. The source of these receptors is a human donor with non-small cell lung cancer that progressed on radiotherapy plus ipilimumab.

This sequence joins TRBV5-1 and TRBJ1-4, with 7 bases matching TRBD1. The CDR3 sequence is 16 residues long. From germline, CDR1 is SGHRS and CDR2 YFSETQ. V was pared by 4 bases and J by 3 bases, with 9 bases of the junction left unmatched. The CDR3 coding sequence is TGCGCCAGCAGCCCTACAGGGGCGGGAGCTAATGAAAAACTGTTTTTT. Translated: CASSPTGAGANEKLFF. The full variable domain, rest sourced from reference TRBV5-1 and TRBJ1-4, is KAGVTQTPRYLIKTRGQQVTLSCSPISGHRSVSWYQQTPGQGLQFLFEYFSETQRNKGNFPGRFSGRQFSNSRSEMNVSTLELGDSALYLCASSPTGAGANEKLFFGSGTQLSVL.

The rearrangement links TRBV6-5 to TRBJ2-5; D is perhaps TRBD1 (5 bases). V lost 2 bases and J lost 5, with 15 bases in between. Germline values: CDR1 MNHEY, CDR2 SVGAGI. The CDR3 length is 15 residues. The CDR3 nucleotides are TGTGCCAGCAGTTACCTCGGACAACCCGGGGAGACCCAGTACTTC. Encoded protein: CASSYLGQPGETQYF.

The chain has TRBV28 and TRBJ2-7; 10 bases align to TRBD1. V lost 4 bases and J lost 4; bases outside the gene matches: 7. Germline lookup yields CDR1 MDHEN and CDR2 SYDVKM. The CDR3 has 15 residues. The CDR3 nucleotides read TGTGCCAGCAGTTCTCAGGGACAGGGGAGGTACGAGCAGTACTTC. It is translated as CASSSQGQGRYEQYF.

The CDR3 here is CASSPNIYEQYF. In DNA, the CDR3 is TGTGCCAGCTCACCCAATATTTACGAGCAGTACTTC. The V and J genes are TRBV18 and TRBJ2-7; no clear D gene. Trimming removed 3 bases from V and 4 bases from J, with 7 bases in between. This CDR3 has 12 residues. From germline, CDR1 is KGHSH and CDR2 LQKENI.

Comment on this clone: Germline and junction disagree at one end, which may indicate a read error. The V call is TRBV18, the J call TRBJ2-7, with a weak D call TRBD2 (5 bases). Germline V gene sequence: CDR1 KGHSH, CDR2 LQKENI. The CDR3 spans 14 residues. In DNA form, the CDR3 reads TGTGCCAGCTCGCCACTAGTGGGCTCCTACGAGCAGTACTTC. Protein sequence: CASSPLVGSYEQYF.

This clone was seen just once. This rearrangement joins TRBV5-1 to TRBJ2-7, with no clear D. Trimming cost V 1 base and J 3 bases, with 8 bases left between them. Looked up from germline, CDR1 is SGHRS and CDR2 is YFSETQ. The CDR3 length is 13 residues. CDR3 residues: CASSLTANYEQYF. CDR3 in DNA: TGCGCCAGCAGCTTGACAGCCAACTACGAGCAGTACTTC.

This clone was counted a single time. CDR3 region: CASSPALTGTQYF. CDR3 nucleotide sequence: TGTGCCAGCTCACCAGCTCTAACGGGGACCCAGTACTTC. V usage is TRBV18 and J usage is TRBJ2-5; the D is unclear. Trimming took 2 bases from V and 7 from J, leaving 11 bases between them. This CDR3 has 13 amino acids. In germline, CDR1 is KGHSH, CDR2 LQKENI.

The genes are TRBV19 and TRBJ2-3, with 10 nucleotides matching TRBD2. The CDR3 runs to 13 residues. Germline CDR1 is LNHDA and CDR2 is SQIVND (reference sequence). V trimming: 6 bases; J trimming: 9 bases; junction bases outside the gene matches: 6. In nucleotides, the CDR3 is TGTGCCAGTAGCCCTGGACTAGCGGAGACGCAGTATTTT. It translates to CASSPGLAETQYF.

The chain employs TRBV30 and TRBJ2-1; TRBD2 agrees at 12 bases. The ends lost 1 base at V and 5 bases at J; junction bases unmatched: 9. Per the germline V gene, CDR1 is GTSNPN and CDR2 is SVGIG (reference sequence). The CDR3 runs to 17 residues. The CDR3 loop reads CAWSGPGLAGENNEQFF. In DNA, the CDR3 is TGTGCCTGGAGTGGCCCGGGACTAGCGGGCGAGAACAATGAGCAGTTCTTC.

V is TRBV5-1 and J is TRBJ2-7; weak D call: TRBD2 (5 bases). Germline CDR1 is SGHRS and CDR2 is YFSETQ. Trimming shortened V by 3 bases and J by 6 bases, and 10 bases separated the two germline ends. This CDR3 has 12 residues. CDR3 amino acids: CASSSMGAEQYF. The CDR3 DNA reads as TGCGCCAGCAGCTCAATGGGAGCCGAGCAGTACTTC.

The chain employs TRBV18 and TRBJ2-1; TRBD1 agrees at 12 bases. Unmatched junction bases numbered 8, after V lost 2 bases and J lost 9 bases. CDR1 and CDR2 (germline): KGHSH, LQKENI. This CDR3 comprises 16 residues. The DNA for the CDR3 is TGTGCCAGCTCACCAGTAACGGGACAGGGGGCGGGTGAGCAGTTCTTC. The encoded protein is CASSPVTGQGAGEQFF.

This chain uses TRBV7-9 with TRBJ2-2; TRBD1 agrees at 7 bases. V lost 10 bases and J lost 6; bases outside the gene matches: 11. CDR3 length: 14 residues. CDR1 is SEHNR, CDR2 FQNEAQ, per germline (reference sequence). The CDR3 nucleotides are TGTGCCACGAAGACAGGGCTTCTCCCCGGGGAGCTGTTTTTT. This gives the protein CATKTGLLPGELFF.

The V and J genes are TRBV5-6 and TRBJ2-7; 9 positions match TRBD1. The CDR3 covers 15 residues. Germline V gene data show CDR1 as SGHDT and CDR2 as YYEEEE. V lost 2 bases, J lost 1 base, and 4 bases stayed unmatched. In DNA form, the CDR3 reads TGTGCCAGCAGCTTCTGGGGACAGGGATCCTACGAGCAGTACTTC. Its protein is CASSFWGQGSYEQYF.

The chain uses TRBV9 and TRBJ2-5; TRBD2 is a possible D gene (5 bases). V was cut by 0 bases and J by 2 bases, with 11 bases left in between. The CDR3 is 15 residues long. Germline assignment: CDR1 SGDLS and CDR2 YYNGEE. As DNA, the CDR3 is TGTGCCAGCAGCGTAGGTGGACTCATTCAAGAGACCCAGTACTTC. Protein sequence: CASSVGGLIQETQYF.

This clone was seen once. In DNA, the CDR3 is TGTGCCAGCAGTCAGGCAGGGGTAGGAAACACCATATATTTT. Protein sequence: CASSQAGVGNTIYF. The chain links TRBV6-5 to TRBJ1-3; TRBD1 is a possible D gene (6 bases). This CDR3 has 14 amino acids. The ends were cut back, 5 bases at V and 4 bases at J, with 12 bases in the middle. Germline-derived CDR1 and CDR2 are MNHEY and SVGAGI.